The 7 T cell receptor beta chains below were found in one sample sequenced in a study of cytomegalovirus exposure and HLA in healthy donors. Libraries were prepared by immunoSEQ multiplex PCR; TCRdb keeps only in-frame clonotypes and omits some of them. The table includes about 180,000 clones, approximately 81% detected once. The sequencing input was PBMCs. These receptor sequences come from a man aged 18 to 29 in good health and CMV-seropositive.

The CDR3: CASSLGDRGGNEQYF. The CDR3 coding sequence is TGCGCCAGCAGCTTGGGTGACAGGGGAGGCAACGAGCAGTACTTC. The J gene is TRBJ2-7, the V gene TRBV5-1, with 8 bases fitting TRBD1. This CDR3 is built from 15 residues. Germline V gene data show CDR1 as SGHRS and CDR2 as YFSETQ. V trimming: 0 bases; J trimming: 5 bases; junction bases outside the gene matches: 7.

The chain links TRBV28 to TRBJ2-1, with D perhaps matching TRBD1 (7 bases). This CDR3 comprises 12 residues. CDR1 is MDHEN, CDR2 SYDVKM, per germline. Trimming removed 6 bases from V and 7 bases from J, with 10 bases in between. CDR3 coding DNA: TGTGCCAGCAGCCAGGGGGGTAATGAGCAGTTCTTC. Amino acids: CASSQGGNEQFF.

The chain uses TRBV27 and TRBJ2-2, with 9 bases identical to TRBD1. In germline, CDR1 is MNHEY, CDR2 SMNVEV (reference sequence). The trim removed 2 bases at V and 0 bases at J, leaving 4 bases unmatched. CDR3 size: 17 residues. CDR3 sequence (DNA): TGTGCCAGCAGTTTAGTGGGACAGGGCGCGAACACCGGGGAGCTGTTTTTT. Amino acid sequence: CASSLVGQGANTGELFF.

This clone was seen a few times. This chain uses TRBV10-1 with TRBJ1-1; D gene uncertain. The CDR3 consists of 13 residues. Per the germline V gene, CDR1 is WNHNN and CDR2 is SYGVQD (reference sequence). V was clipped by 3 bases and J by 0 bases, with 5 bases between them. CDR3 sequence (DNA): TGCGCCAGCAGTGAAGACATGAACACTGAAGCTTTCTTT. Encoded protein: CASSEDMNTEAFF.

The V gene is TRBV5-6, the J gene TRBJ2-7; no clear D gene. The germline V gene encodes CDR1 SGHDT and CDR2 YYEEEE. V was pared by 4 bases and J by 1 base, with 12 bases between. CDR3 length equals 14 residues. CDR3 sequence: CASSIGVSSYEQYF. The CDR3 coding sequence is TGTGCCAGCAGCATAGGAGTGTCTTCCTACGAGCAGTACTTC.

The V and J genes are TRBV28 and TRBJ1-1; no definite D call. CDR3 size: 13 residues. CDR1 and CDR2 from the germline V gene are MDHEN and SYDVKM. V lost 6 bases and J 1 base, leaving 9 bases between the germline ends. For the CDR3, the DNA is TGTGCCAGCAGGCACGCAGGGAACACTGAAGCTTTCTTT. Protein: CASRHAGNTEAFF.

The V gene is TRBV5-6, the J gene TRBJ2-5; 9 bases are shared with TRBD1. V was clipped by 2 bases and J by 4 bases; unmatched bases: 6. Germline V CDR1 and CDR2: SGHDT, YYEEEE. The CDR3 extends over 15 amino acids. This CDR3 is CASSFLQGAGETQYF. The CDR3 DNA sequence: TGTGCCAGCAGCTTTTTACAGGGGGCGGGAGAGACCCAGTACTTC.